The clone carrying this T cell receptor (beta chain) was counted many times. Its specificity is unknown. The sample belongs to a study of T cells in Graves' hyperthyroidism and ophthalmopathy. Study background: Before treatment of any kind, peripheral blood was taken at initial diagnosis. Study-wide findings and caveats: Model output signaled ophthalmopathy a median roughly 6.1 months ahead of onset.

The investigators amplified TCR beta CDR3 regions from RNA transcripts. The HTBI set primed first-round TCR CDR3 RT-PCR. TCRdb itself ran the multiplex PCR reads through MiXCR, one entry per CDR3 protein. The table lists about 350,000 distinct CDR3 sequences, around 18% of them singletons, with around 16% in the top ten. V shed 0 bases and J shed 5 bases, with 10 bases lying between them. From germline, CDR1 is KGHDR and CDR2 SFDVKD. The CDR3 contains 15 residues. The source of this sequence is a middle-aged woman with Graves' ophthalmopathy. This chain uses TRBV24-1 with TRBJ1-5, with D maybe TRBD1 (6 bases). The sample comprised blood. This CDR3 reads CATSDLHGGDQPQHF. The DNA for the CDR3 is TGTGCCACCAGTGATTTGCATGGGGGCGATCAGCCCCAGCATTTT.